The rows below give T cell receptor beta chains drawn from one sample of a study of shared clonotypes between healthy human individuals. Generated by immunoSEQ multiplex PCR, the TCRdb table keeps only in-frame clones and is missing some. The data show more than 2,000,000 clones, more than 90% seen once. The specimen sequenced was naive CD4+ T cells sorted from blood. The receptor source for this set is a man aged 18 to 29 in good health. Both conserved end residues are part of each CDR3. D genes are given only for firm matches.

v_gene	d_gene	j_gene	CDR3aa
TRBV4-3	NA	TRBJ1-6	CASSVSGDNSPLHF
TRBV30	NA	TRBJ2-2	CAWSRGRTTGDTGELFF
TRBV27	TRBD1	TRBJ1-5	CASRPENRGANQPQHF
TRBV18	NA	TRBJ2-7	CASSPSGFYEQYF
TRBV5-4	NA	TRBJ2-6	CASSLQASGANVLTF
TRBV7-8	NA	TRBJ2-7	CASSLGDLYEQYF
TRBV5-1	NA	TRBJ2-3	CASSLRGTNYGQYF
TRBV7-2	NA	TRBJ2-4	CASSLDLLWNRNIQYF
TRBV10-1	TRBD2	TRBJ2-1	CASSYGGSFLNEQFF
TRBV4-3	TRBD1	TRBJ1-4	CASSQVTGQGTTNEKLFF
TRBV5-1	NA	TRBJ2-1	CASSLGGTPYNEQFF
TRBV10-3	TRBD1	TRBJ2-5	CAISAGTGQETQYF
TRBV19	NA	TRBJ2-2	CASSTGTGGTGELFF
TRBV9	TRBD1	TRBJ2-5	CASSEGQGQETQYF
TRBV4-1	TRBD1	TRBJ2-3	CASSPVAGQGLGTDTQYF
TRBV19	TRBD1	TRBJ1-6	CASSAPNLPGTVRLPLHF
TRBV18	NA	TRBJ1-3	CASSPYPDSGNTIYF
TRBV6-1	NA	TRBJ2-7	CASSAVRAYEQYF